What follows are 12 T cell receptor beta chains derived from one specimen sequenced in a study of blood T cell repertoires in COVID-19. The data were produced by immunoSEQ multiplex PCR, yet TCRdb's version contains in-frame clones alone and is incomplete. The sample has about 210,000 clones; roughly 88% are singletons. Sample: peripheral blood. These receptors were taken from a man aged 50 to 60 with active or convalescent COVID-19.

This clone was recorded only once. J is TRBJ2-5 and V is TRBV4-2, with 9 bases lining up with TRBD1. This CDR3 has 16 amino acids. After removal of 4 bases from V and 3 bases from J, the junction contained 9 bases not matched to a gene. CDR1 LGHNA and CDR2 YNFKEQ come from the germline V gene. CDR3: CASSLAQGQGEETQYF. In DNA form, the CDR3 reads TGTGCCAGCAGCCTGGCTCAGGGACAGGGAGAAGAGACCCAGTACTTC.

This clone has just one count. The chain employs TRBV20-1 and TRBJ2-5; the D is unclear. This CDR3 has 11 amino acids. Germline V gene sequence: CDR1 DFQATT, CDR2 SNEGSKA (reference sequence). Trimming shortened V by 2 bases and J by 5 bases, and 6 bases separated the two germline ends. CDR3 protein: CSARLRETQYF. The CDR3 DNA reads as TGCAGTGCTAGATTGAGGGAGACCCAGTACTTC.

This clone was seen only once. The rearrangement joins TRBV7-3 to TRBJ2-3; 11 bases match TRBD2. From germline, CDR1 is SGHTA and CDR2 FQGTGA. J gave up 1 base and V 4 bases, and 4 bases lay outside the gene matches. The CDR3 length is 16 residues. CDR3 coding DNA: TGTGCCAGCAGCTATGGGACTAGCGGAGGCACAGATACGCAGTATTTT. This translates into CASSYGTSGGTDTQYF.

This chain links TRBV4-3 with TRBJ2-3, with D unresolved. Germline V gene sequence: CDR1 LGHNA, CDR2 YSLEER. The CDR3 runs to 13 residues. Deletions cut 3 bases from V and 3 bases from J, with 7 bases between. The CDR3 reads CASSQSPTDTQYF. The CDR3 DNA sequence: TGCGCCAGCAGCCAGTCCCCAACAGATACGCAGTATTTT.

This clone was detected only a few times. CDR3 sequence: CASSLVLVAGELFF. DNA for the CDR3: TGTGCCAGCAGCTTAGTACTAGTCGCCGGGGAGCTGTTTTTT. The J gene is TRBJ2-2, the V gene TRBV11-2, with a weak D call TRBD2 (5 bases). The CDR3 sequence is 14 residues long. The V gene lost 1 base and the J gene lost 6 bases, with 9 bases spanning the gap. The germline gives CDR1 SGHAT, CDR2 FQNNGV.

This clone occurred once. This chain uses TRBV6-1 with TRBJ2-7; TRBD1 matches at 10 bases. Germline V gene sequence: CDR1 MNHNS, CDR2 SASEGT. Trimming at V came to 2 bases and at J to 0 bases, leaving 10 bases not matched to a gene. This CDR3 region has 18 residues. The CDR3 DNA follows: TGTGCCAGCAGTGAAACCGGGACAGGGGTGTCCTCCTCCTACGAGCAGTACTTC. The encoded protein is CASSETGTGVSSSYEQYF.

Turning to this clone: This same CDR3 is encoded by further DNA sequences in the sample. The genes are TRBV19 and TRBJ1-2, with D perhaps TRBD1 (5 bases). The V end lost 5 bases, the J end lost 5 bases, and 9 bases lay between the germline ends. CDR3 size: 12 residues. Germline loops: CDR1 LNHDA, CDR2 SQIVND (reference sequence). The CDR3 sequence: CASSGQGYGYTF. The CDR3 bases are TGTGCCAGTAGTGGGCAGGGATATGGCTACACCTTC.

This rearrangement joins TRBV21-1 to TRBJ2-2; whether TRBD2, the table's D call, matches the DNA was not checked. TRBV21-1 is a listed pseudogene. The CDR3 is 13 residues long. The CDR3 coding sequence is TGTGCCAGCAGCAGCCCTAGCACCGGGGAGCTGTTTTTT. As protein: CASSSPSTGELFF.

Here the CDR3 reads CASSLPGSGAGYTF. DNA of the CDR3: TGTGCCAGCAGCTTGCCAGGGTCGGGCGCGGGCTACACCTTC. The V call is TRBV5-4, the J call TRBJ1-2; maybe TRBD1 (5 bases). The V and J ends lost 1 base and 8 bases respectively, with 15 bases between them. The CDR3 has 14 amino acids. Looked up from germline, CDR1 is SGHNT and CDR2 is YYREEE (reference sequence).

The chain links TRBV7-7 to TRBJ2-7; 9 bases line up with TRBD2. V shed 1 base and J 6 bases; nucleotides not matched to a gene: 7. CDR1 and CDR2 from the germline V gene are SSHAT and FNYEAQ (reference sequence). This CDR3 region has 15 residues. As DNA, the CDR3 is TGTGCCAGCAGCTTAGATTCGAGCGGGAGGACCGAGCAGTACTTC. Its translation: CASSLDSSGRTEQYF. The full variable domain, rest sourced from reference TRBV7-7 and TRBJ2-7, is GAGVSQSPRYKVTKRGQDVTLRCDPISSHATLYWYQQALGQGPEFLTYFNYEAQPDKSGLPSDRFSAERPEGSISTLTIQRTEQRDSAMYRCASSLDSSGRTEQYFGPGTRLTVT.

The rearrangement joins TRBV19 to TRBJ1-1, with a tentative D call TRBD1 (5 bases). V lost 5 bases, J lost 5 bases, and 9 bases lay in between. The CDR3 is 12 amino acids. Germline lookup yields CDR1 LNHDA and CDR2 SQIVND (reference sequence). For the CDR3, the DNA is TGTGCCAGTAGTCGGGCAGGGACTGAAGCTTTCTTT. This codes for CASSRAGTEAFF.

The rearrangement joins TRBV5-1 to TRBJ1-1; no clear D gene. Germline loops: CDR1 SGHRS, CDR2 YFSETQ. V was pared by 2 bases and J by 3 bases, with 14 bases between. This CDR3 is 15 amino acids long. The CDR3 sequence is CASSFNGEIDTEAFF. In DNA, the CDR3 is TGCGCCAGCAGCTTTAACGGGGAGATTGACACTGAAGCTTTCTTT.